The entry below gives a single T cell receptor beta chain sequence along with its context. Its antigen is as yet unknown. Germline CDR1 is MNHEY and CDR2 is SVGAGI. CDR3 length: 14 residues. Unmatched junction bases numbered 6, after V lost 6 bases and J lost 2 bases. This record comes from a study of untreated major depressive disorder. Using immunoSEQ multiplex PCR, the repertoire was profiled, and TCRdb retains in-frame clones only, with some absent. This table holds 21,000 or so clones, 85% to 95% found once. Regarding the study as a whole: Generalizability is limited by the comparatively small study sample.

The rearrangement uses TRBV6-5 and TRBJ1-2; 7 bases agree with TRBD1. The source of this sequence is a man aged 30 to 45 in good health. Sequencing was done on a sample of CD4+ T cells from PBMCs. The CDR3 loop is CASRPGQINYGYTF. The CDR3 DNA reads TGTGCCAGCAGGCCGGGACAGATCAACTATGGCTACACCTTC.